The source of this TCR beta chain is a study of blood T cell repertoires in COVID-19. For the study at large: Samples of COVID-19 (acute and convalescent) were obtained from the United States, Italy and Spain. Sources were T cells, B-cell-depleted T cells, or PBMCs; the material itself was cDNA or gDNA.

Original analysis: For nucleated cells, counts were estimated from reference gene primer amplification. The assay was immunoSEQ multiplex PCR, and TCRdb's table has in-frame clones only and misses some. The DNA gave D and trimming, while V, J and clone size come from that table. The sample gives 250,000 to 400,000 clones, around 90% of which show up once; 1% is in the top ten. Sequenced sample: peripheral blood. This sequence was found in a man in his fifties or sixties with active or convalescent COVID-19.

The CDR3 loop reads CASSSGQIYEQYF. The DNA for the CDR3 is TGTGCCAGCAGTTCCGGACAGATATACGAGCAGTACTTC. The chain is built from TRBV28 and TRBJ2-7; D might be TRBD1 (6 bases). The germline V gene encodes CDR1 MDHEN and CDR2 SYDVKM. Trimming stripped 4 bases from V and 4 bases from J, with 11 bases between. The CDR3 is 13 residues long.